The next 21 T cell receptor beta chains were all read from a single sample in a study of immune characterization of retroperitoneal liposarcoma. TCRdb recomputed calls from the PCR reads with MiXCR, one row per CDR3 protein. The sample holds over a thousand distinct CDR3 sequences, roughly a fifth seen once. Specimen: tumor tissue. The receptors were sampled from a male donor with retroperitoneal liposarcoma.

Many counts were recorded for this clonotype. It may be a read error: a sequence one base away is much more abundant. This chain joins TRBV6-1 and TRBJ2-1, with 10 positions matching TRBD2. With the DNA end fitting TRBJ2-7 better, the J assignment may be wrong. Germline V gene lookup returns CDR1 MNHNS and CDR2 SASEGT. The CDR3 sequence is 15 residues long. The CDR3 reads CASSDKRGGGDEQYF. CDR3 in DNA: TGTGCCAGCAGTGATAAGCGGGGGGGCGGGGATGAGCAGTACTTC.

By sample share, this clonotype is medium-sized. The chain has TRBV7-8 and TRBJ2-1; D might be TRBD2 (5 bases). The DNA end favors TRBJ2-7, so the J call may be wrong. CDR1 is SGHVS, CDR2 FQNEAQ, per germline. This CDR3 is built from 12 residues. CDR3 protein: CASSSSRGEQYF. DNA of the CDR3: TGTGCCAGCAGCTCATCCCGGGGCGAGCAGTACTTC.

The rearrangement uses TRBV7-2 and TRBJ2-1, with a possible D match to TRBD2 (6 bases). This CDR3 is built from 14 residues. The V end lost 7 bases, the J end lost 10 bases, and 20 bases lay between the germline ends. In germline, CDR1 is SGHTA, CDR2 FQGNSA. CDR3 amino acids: CASNPGGVTYEQFF. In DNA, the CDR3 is TGTGCCAGCAACCCCGGGGGTGTGACCTACGAGCAGTTCTTC.

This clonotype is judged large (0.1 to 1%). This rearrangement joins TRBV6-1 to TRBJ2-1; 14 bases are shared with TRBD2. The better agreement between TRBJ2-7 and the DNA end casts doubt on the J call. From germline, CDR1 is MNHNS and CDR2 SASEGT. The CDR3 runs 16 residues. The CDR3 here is CASIKTSGGDNYEQYF. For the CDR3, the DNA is TGTGCCAGCATAAAGACTAGCGGGGGGGACAATTACGAGCAGTACTTC.

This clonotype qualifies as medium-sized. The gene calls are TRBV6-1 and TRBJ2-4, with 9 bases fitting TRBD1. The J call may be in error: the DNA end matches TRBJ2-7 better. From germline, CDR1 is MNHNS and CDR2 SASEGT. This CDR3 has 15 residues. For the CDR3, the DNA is TGTGCCAGCAGGATAGGACAGGGGACCACCTACGAGCAGTACTTC. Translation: CASRIGQGTTYEQYF.

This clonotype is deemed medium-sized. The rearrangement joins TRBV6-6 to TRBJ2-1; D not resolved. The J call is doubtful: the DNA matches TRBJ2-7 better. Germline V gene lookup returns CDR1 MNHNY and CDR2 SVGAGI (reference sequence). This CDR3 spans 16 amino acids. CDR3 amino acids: CASSYSNGPYHNEQYF. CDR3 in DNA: TGTGCCAGCAGTTACTCGAATGGACCTTACCACAATGAGCAGTACTTC.

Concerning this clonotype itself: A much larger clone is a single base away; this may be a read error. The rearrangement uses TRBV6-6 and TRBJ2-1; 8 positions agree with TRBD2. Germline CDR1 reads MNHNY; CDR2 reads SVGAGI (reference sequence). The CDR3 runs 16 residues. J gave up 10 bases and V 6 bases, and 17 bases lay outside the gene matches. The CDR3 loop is CASSERGGGSSYEQFF. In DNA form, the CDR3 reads TGTGCCAGCAGCGAAAGGGGCGGGGGGAGCTCCTACGAGCAGTTCTTC.

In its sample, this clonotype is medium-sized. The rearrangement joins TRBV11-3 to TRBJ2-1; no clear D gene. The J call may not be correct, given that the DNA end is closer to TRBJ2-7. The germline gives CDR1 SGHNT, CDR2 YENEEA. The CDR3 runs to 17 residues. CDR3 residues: CASSLDLVADPQDEQYF. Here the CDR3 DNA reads TGTGCCAGCAGCTTAGATCTTGTGGCCGACCCGCAGGACGAGCAGTACTTC.

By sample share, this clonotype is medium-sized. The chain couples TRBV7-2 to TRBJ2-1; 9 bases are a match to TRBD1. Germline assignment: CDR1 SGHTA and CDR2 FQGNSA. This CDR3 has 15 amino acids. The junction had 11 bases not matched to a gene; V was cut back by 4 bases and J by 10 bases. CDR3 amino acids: CASSSPGTGSGEQFF. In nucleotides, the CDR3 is TGTGCCAGCAGCTCTCCCGGGACAGGGTCAGGCGAGCAGTTCTTC. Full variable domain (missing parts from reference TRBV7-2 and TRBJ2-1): GAGVSQSPSNKVTEKGKDVELRCDPISGHTALYWYRQSLGQGLEFLIYFQGNSAPDKSGLPSDRFSAERTGGSVSTLTIQRTQQEDSAVYLCASSSPGTGSGEQFFGPGTRLTVL.

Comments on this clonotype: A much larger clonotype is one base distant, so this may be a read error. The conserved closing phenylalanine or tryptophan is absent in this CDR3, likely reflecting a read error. In DNA form, the CDR3 reads TGTGCCAGCAGTGATAAGCGGGGGGGCGGGGATGAGCAGTACTCC. Protein product: CASSDKRGGGDEQYS. The rearrangement joins TRBV6-1 to TRBJ2-1; 10 nucleotides match TRBD2. The J call may be wrong; the DNA end is better matched by TRBJ2-7. Germline CDR1 reads MNHNS; CDR2 reads SASEGT. There are 15 residues in the CDR3.

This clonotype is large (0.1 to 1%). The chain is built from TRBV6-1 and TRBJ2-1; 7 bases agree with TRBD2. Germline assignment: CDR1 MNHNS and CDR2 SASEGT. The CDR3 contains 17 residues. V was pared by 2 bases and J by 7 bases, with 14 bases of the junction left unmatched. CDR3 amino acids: CASSEFVGGNQGNEQFF. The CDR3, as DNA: TGTGCCAGCAGTGAATTCGTCGGGGGGAATCAAGGGAATGAGCAGTTCTTC.

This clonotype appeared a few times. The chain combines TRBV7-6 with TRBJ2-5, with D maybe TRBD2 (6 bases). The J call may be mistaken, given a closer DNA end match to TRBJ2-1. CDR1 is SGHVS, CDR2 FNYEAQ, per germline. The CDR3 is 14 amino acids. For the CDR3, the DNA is TGTGCCAGCACCTTTACCGGGAGTGACAATGAGCAGTTCTTC. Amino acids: CASTFTGSDNEQFF.

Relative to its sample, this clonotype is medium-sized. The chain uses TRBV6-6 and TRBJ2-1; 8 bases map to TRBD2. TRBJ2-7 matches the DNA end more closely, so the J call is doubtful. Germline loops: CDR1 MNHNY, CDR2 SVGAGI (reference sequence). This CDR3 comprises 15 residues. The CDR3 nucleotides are TGTGCCAGCAGTTACACTAGCGGCTTTTTCGATGAGCAGTACTTC. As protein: CASSYTSGFFDEQYF.

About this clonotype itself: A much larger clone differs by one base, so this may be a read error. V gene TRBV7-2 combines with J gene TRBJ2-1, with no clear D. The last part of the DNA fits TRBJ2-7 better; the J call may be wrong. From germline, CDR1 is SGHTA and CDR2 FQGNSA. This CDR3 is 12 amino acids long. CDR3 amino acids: CASSLDGSEQYF. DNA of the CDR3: TGTGCCAGCAGCTTAGACGGGTCTGAGCAGTACTTC.

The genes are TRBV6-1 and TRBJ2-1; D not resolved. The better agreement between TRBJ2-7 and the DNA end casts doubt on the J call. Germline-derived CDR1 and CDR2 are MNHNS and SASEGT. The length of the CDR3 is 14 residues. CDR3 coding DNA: TGTGCCAGCAGTGAACGTGTCGCCGGCAATGAGCAGTACTTC. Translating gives CASSERVAGNEQYF.

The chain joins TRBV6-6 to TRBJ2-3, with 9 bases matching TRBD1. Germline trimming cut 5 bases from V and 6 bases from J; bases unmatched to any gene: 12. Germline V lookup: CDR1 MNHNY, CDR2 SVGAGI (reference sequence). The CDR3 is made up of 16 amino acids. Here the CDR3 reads CASSVDGTGWLDTQYF. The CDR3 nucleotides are TGTGCCAGCAGTGTCGACGGGACAGGGTGGTTGGATACGCAGTATTTT.

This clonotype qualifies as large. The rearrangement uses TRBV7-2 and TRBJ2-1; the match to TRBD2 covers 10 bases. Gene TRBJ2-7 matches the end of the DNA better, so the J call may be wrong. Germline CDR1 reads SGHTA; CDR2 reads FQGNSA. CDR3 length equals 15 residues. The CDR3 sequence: CASSRTSGAYNEQYF. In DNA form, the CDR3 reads TGTGCCAGCAGCCGGACTAGCGGCGCCTACAATGAGCAGTACTTC.

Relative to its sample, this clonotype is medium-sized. DNA for the CDR3: TGTGCCAGCAGCTTAATCGTCCCCTCCTACAATGAGCAGTACTTC. Encoded protein: CASSLIVPSYNEQYF. The chain couples TRBV7-6 to TRBJ2-1; no clear D. The J call could be wrong; TRBJ2-7 is a better fit for the DNA end. Germline CDR1 and CDR2: SGHVS and FNYEAQ. The CDR3 consists of 15 residues.

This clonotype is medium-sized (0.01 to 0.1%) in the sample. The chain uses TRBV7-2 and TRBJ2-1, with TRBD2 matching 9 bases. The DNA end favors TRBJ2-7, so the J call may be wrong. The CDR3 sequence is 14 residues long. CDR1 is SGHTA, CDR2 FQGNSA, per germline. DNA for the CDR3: TGTGCCAGCAGCCGGACTAGCGACCACAATGAGCAGTACTTC. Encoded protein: CASSRTSDHNEQYF.

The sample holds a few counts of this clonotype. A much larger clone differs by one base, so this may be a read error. The DNA of the CDR3 is TGTGCCAGCAGTTTAGCACAGGGCTCCTACGAGCAGTACTTC. Translation: CASSLAQGSYEQYF. The chain carries TRBV12-3 or TRBV12-4 and TRBJ2-5, with D possibly being TRBD1 (6 bases). The J call could be wrong; TRBJ2-7 is a better fit for the DNA end. The CDR3 runs to 14 residues.

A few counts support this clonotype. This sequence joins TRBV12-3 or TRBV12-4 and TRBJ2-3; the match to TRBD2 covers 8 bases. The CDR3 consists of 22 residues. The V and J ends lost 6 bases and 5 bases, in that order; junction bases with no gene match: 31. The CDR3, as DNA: TGTGCCAGCAGCCTACGGAATGTTGTTCGTCTAGCGGGTTTACCGGGGGGAGATACGCAGTATTTT. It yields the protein CASSLRNVVRLAGLPGGDTQYF.